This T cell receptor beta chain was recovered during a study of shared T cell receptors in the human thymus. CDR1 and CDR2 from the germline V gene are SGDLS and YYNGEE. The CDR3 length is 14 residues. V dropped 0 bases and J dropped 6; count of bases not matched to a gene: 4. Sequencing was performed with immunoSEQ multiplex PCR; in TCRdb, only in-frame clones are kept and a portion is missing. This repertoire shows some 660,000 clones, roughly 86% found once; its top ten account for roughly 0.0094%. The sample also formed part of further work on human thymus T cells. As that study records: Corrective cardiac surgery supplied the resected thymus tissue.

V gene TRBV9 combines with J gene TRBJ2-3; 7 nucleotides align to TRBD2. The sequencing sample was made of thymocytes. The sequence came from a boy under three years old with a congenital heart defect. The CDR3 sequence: CASSVGGRADTQYF. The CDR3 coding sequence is TGTGCCAGCAGCGTAGGGGGGAGGGCCGATACGCAGTATTTT.